This T cell receptor (beta chain) is from a study of blood T cells in healthy people across ages. This clonotype was detected only once. Using a J-beta primer mix together with a sample-barcoded 5' primer, a second PCR was run for roughly 6 to 11 cycles. Each cDNA molecule, via a template-switch adaptor with 12 random nucleotides, was tagged. TCRdb redid the calling of the 5' RACE reads with MiXCR, one entry per CDR3 protein. The data contain approximately 400,000 distinct CDR3 sequences, about 52% of them singletons. Trimming left V 5 bases short and J 5 bases short, with 10 bases between. Germline CDR1 and CDR2: SEHNR and FQNEAQ (reference sequence). This CDR3 spans 13 amino acids.

Sequenced sample: blood. The chain couples TRBV7-9 to TRBJ2-4; possibly TRBD1 for D (5 bases). The sequence derives from a man in his 60s in good health. CDR3 protein: CASSPPTENIQYF. The DNA of the CDR3 is TGTGCCAGCAGCCCCCCGACAGAAAACATTCAGTACTTC.